These 22 T cell receptor beta chains came from one sample sequenced in a study of identical twins. TCRdb reanalysed the 5' RACE reads using MiXCR and keeps one entry per CDR3 protein. The sample records around 490,000 distinct CDR3 sequences, 20% to 25% being singletons. The sample also formed part of further work on yellow fever vaccine responses in identical twins.

The sequenced sample consisted of CD4+ T cells sorted from blood. These receptor sequences come from a woman between 18 and 29 years old in good health.

The CDR3 protein is CASSGGLLSAETQYF. The CDR3 DNA reads as TGTGCCAGCAGCGGAGGACTGCTCTCAGCAGAGACCCAGTACTTC. The chain carries TRBV9 and TRBJ2-5; tentative D call: TRBD2 (5 bases). CDR1 SGDLS and CDR2 YYNGEE come from the germline V gene. This CDR3 comprises 15 residues. V was clipped by 3 bases and J by 4 bases, with 16 bases between them. Full variable domain (rest looked up from reference TRBV9 and TRBJ2-5): DSGVTQTPKHLITATGQRVTLRCSPRSGDLSVYWYQQSLDQGLQFLIQYYNGEERAKGNILERFSAQQFPDLHSELNLSSLELGDSALYFCASSGGLLSAETQYFGPGTRLLVL.

The rearrangement links TRBV5-1 to TRBJ2-3; 12 bases match TRBD1. Germline V gene data show CDR1 as SGHRS and CDR2 as YFSETQ. The V gene end was trimmed by 1 base and the J gene end by 4 bases; junction bases not matched to a gene: 7. This CDR3 contains 17 residues. The CDR3 DNA follows: TGCGCCAGCAGCTTGACCCCGGGACAGGGGGCGGCAGATACGCAGTATTTT. This sequence encodes CASSLTPGQGAADTQYF.

This clonotype was counted between two and nine times. The chain's CDR3 is CATSEPSGTDTQYF. The CDR3 coding sequence is TGTGCCACCAGCGAACCTAGCGGCACAGATACGCAGTATTTT. The chain couples TRBV15 to TRBJ2-3, with a possible D match to TRBD2 (6 bases). Germline CDR1 and CDR2: LNHNV and YYDKDF (reference sequence). V was shortened by 5 bases and J by 1 base, with 10 bases between the two germline ends. This CDR3 contains 14 residues.

Here the CDR3 DNA reads TGTGCCAGCAGTTCCGAAAGGGGGCGTCGGATCTTCGTGAGGGGAAACACCATATATTTT. The encoded protein is CASSSERGRRIFVRGNTIYF. The rearrangement joins TRBV12-3 or TRBV12-4 to TRBJ1-3; 7 positions match TRBD1. The CDR3 is 20 residues long. V lost 4 bases, J lost 4 bases, and 22 bases stayed unmatched.

This clonotype has just one count. This chain connects TRBV6-1 to TRBJ1-4; TRBD1 agrees at 8 bases. This CDR3 has 14 amino acids. The ends lost 8 bases at V and 7 bases at J; junction bases unmatched: 9. Germline V gene lookup returns CDR1 MNHNS and CDR2 SASEGT. CDR3: CASGLQGEGEKLFF. Written as DNA, the CDR3 is TGTGCCAGCGGACTACAGGGGGAAGGTGAAAAACTGTTTTTT.

This clonotype turned up a few times. J is TRBJ2-1 and V is TRBV7-9; the D is unclear. Germline V gives CDR1 SEHNR, CDR2 FQNEAQ (reference sequence). The CDR3 length is 10 residues. Deletions cut 5 bases from V and 8 bases from J, with 4 bases between. The DNA of the CDR3 is TGTGCCAGCAGCGACTATGAGCAGTTCTTC. Translating gives CASSDYEQFF.

This clonotype appeared many times. This sequence joins TRBV24-1 and TRBJ2-4; D is ambiguous. The germline CDR1 and CDR2 sequences are KGHDR and SFDVKD. The CDR3 covers 13 residues. V was trimmed by 5 bases and J by 7 bases, leaving 11 bases between them. The CDR3 loop is CATSAWAGNIQYF. DNA of the CDR3: TGTGCCACCAGTGCCTGGGCCGGGAACATTCAGTACTTC.

The J gene is TRBJ2-1, the V gene TRBV7-3; D is perhaps TRBD2 (5 bases). Germline CDR1 reads SGHTA; CDR2 reads FQGTGA. The CDR3 is made up of 15 amino acids. V lost 5 bases to trimming and J lost 2 bases, with 13 bases between them. Here the CDR3 DNA reads TGTGCCAGCAGCCCCAGTCCCGGGACCTACAATGAGCAGTTCTTC. Protein: CASSPSPGTYNEQFF.

This chain links TRBV14 with TRBJ2-6, with a tentative D call TRBD1 (5 bases). There are 15 residues in the CDR3. V lost 4 bases and J 4 bases, leaving 11 bases between the germline ends. Germline loops: CDR1 SGHDN, CDR2 FVKESK. The CDR3 loop is CASSLGHYGANVLTF. CDR3 in DNA: TGTGCCAGCAGCCTAGGACACTACGGGGCCAACGTCCTGACTTTC.

The genes are TRBV3-1 and TRBJ2-5; D could derive from TRBD1 or TRBD2 (5 bases each). V was clipped by 1 base and J by 4 bases, with 13 bases between them. Germline assignment: CDR1 LGHDT and CDR2 YNNKEL (reference sequence). The CDR3 runs 15 residues. CDR3 amino acids: CASSQGLRDVETQYF. CDR3 in DNA: TGTGCCAGCAGCCAAGGTCTCCGGGACGTAGAGACCCAGTACTTC.

The gene calls are TRBV20-1 and TRBJ2-1; TRBD2 agrees at 13 bases. This CDR3 has 16 residues. V dropped 0 bases and J dropped 5; count of bases not matched to a gene: 4. CDR1 and CDR2 from the germline V gene are DFQATT and SNEGSKA (reference sequence). CDR3 amino acids: CSAREPGLAGNNEQFF. CDR3 DNA: TGCAGTGCTAGAGAACCGGGACTAGCGGGGAACAATGAGCAGTTCTTC.

The table lists this clonotype with a few counts. The chain carries TRBV28 and TRBJ2-3, with 14 bases that match TRBD2. Germline CDR1 MDHEN, CDR2 SYDVKM. V lost 5 bases, J lost 1 base, and 11 bases stayed unmatched. The CDR3 runs 19 residues. The CDR3 DNA sequence: TGTGCCAGCAGTACCCCGGGACTAGCGGGAGTAGGTGGCACAGATACGCAGTATTTT. Residues: CASSTPGLAGVGGTDTQYF.

V gene TRBV18 combines with J gene TRBJ2-1; TRBD1 matches 7 bases. This CDR3 is 15 amino acids long. The germline gives CDR1 KGHSH, CDR2 LQKENI. V was clipped by 3 bases and J by 4 bases; unmatched bases: 6. CDR3 protein: CASSPGQILYNEQFF. The CDR3 DNA reads TGTGCCAGCTCACCGGGACAGATACTTTACAATGAGCAGTTCTTC.

V gene TRBV12-3 or TRBV12-4 combines with J gene TRBJ1-2; possibly TRBD1 for D (5 bases). The CDR3 consists of 13 residues. V gave up 3 bases and J gave up 2 bases, with 7 bases separating them. CDR3 region: CASSFSGNYGYTF. In DNA form, the CDR3 reads TGTGCCAGCAGTTTTTCAGGGAACTATGGCTACACCTTC.

This sequence joins TRBV13 and TRBJ2-3; 10 bases are a match to TRBD2. With 5 bases clipped from V and 8 bases from J, the junction kept 10 bases outside the gene matches. The CDR3 covers 15 residues. Germline-derived CDR1 and CDR2 are PRHDT and FYEKMQ (reference sequence). This CDR3 reads CASSPPSGRVGTQYF. The CDR3 DNA follows: TGTGCCAGCAGCCCCCCTAGCGGGAGAGTTGGTACGCAGTATTTT.

The chain has TRBV6-5 and TRBJ2-7; 7 bases are a match to TRBD1. Germline V gives CDR1 MNHEY, CDR2 SVGAGI. CDR3 length: 15 residues. Germline trimming cut 0 bases from V and 0 bases from J; bases unmatched to any gene: 2. CDR3: CASSYSQGPSYEQYF. The CDR3 region has the DNA TGTGCCAGCAGTTACTCACAGGGGCCCTCCTACGAGCAGTACTTC.

This clonotype was counted at least ten times. The chain joins TRBV27 to TRBJ2-3; D call uncertain. V lost 6 bases, J lost 0 bases, and 13 bases lay in between. Per the germline V gene, CDR1 is MNHEY and CDR2 is SMNVEV (reference sequence). This CDR3 region has 15 residues. This CDR3 is CASSPPGGSTDTQYF. In nucleotides, the CDR3 is TGTGCCAGCAGCCCCCCAGGCGGAAGCACAGATACGCAGTATTTT.

The table lists this clonotype with a few counts. The genes are TRBV2 and TRBJ2-3; 9 bases line up with TRBD2. The V gene's germline CDR1 is SNHLY and CDR2 FYNNEI. V lost 6 bases and J lost 2; bases outside the gene matches: 6. The CDR3 runs 15 residues. The CDR3 DNA reads as TGTGCCAGCAGATCCAGCGGGGGGCCCACAGATACGCAGTATTTT. Amino acids: CASRSSGGPTDTQYF.

Only a few counts were recorded for this clonotype. The chain carries TRBV15 and TRBJ2-2, with D perhaps matching TRBD1 (6 bases). The CDR3 extends over 15 amino acids. Trimming left V 2 bases short and J 2 bases short, with 9 bases between. Germline V CDR1 and CDR2: LNHNV, YYDKDF (reference sequence). CDR3: CATSRQGSNTGELFF. The CDR3 coding sequence is TGTGCCACCAGCAGACAGGGGTCAAACACCGGGGAGCTGTTTTTT.

This chain connects TRBV4-1 to TRBJ2-2; 7 bases match TRBD1. The CDR3 totals 16 residues. Germline lookup yields CDR1 MGHRA and CDR2 YSYEKL. With V trimmed by 0 bases and J by 2 bases, 3 bases remained unmatched. The CDR3 loop is CASSQDWDRNTGELFF. The CDR3 coding sequence is TGCGCCAGCAGCCAAGATTGGGACAGAAACACCGGGGAGCTGTTTTTT.

This clonotype showed up just a few times. The rearrangement joins TRBV20-1 to TRBJ2-1, with TRBD1 identical over 11 bases. Losses at the gene ends were 4 bases for V and 3 bases for J; bases not matched to a gene: 5. From germline, CDR1 is DFQATT and CDR2 SNEGSKA (reference sequence). There are 15 residues in the CDR3. CDR3 sequence reads: CSATSGTGGYNEQFF. The DNA for the CDR3 is TGCAGTGCTACCTCCGGGACAGGGGGCTACAATGAGCAGTTCTTC.

The chain recombines TRBV9 with TRBJ2-7, with TRBD1 identical over 9 bases. CDR1 and CDR2 from the germline V gene are SGDLS and YYNGEE. The V gene end was trimmed by 0 bases and the J gene end by 4 bases; junction bases not matched to a gene: 5. CDR3 length: 15 amino acids. The CDR3 loop is CASSVAGTGFYEQYF. The CDR3 DNA follows: TGTGCCAGCAGCGTAGCCGGGACAGGGTTTTACGAGCAGTACTTC.